These 17 T cell receptor beta chains originate from one sample sequenced in a study of blood T cell repertoires in COVID-19. TCRdb's table, derived via immunoSEQ multiplex PCR, lists solely in-frame clones and lacks some. The table records about 37,000 clones, approximately 88% of them present only once. The sequencing input was peripheral blood. These receptor sequences come from a human donor in a cohort sampled during active COVID-19.

This chain connects TRBV9 to TRBJ2-3, with 8 bases fitting TRBD1. Germline V gene lookup returns CDR1 SGDLS and CDR2 YYNGEE. The CDR3 runs to 16 residues. V was pared by 4 bases and J by 1 base, with 8 bases of the junction left unmatched. The CDR3, as DNA: TGTGCCAGCAGCAACAGACAGGGACAGGGCACAGATACGCAGTATTTT. It codes for CASSNRQGQGTDTQYF.

The CDR3 DNA is TGTGCCAGCAGCAAGATAGCGGGGGGGCTAATAGATACGCAGTATTTT. As protein: CASSKIAGGLIDTQYF. The chain is built from TRBV5-4 and TRBJ2-3; 11 positions match TRBD2. Germline V lookup: CDR1 SGHNT, CDR2 YYREEE (reference sequence). The CDR3 is made up of 16 amino acids. V trimming: 4 bases; J trimming: 5 bases; junction bases outside the gene matches: 9.

The table lists this clone with a few counts. The rearrangement uses TRBV18 and TRBJ2-7, with 10 bases that match TRBD1. Germline V gene data show CDR1 as KGHSH and CDR2 as LQKENI. The CDR3 covers 15 residues. V was pared by 3 bases and J by 3 bases, with 5 bases of the junction left unmatched. CDR3 nucleotides: TGTGCCAGCTCACCCGGGACAGGGGCCTTCTACGAGCAGTACTTC. It encodes CASSPGTGAFYEQYF.

The chain combines TRBV6-2 or TRBV6-3 with TRBJ2-1, with D tentatively TRBD2 (6 bases). Germline CDR1 and CDR2: MNHEY and SVGEGT. Between the trimmed V and J ends, which lost 6 bases and 8 bases, there was a span of 17 bases. The CDR3 length is 14 residues. The CDR3 is CASSSFGSLDEQFF. CDR3 in DNA: TGTGCCAGCAGCTCCTTCGGGAGCCTGGATGAGCAGTTCTTC.

This clone has just a few counts. The chain is built from TRBV12-3 or TRBV12-4 and TRBJ1-3; the D gene is possibly TRBD1 (6 bases). The CDR3 is 13 amino acids. Deletions cut 6 bases from V and 2 bases from J, with 8 bases between. The chain's CDR3 is CASSRTAGNTIYF. DNA of the CDR3: TGTGCCAGCAGCCGGACAGCTGGAAACACCATATATTTT.

J is TRBJ2-3 and V is TRBV7-3; 7 bases agree with TRBD2. V was clipped by 5 bases and J by 1 base; unmatched bases: 6. The CDR3 has 15 amino acids. Per germline, CDR1 SGHTA and CDR2 FQGTGA. The CDR3 loop reads CASSPGLGGTDTQYF. The DNA for the CDR3 is TGTGCCAGCAGCCCAGGACTAGGAGGCACAGATACGCAGTATTTT.

This rearrangement joins TRBV18 to TRBJ2-7; D is ambiguous. With 2 bases removed from V and 6 bases from J, the gap between germline ends came to 11 bases. The CDR3 sequence is 13 residues long. Germline V gene sequence: CDR1 KGHSH, CDR2 LQKENI. CDR3 bases: TGTGCCAGCTCACCAACCGGTACGGGCGAGCAGTACTTC. This gives the protein CASSPTGTGEQYF.

This chain uses TRBV7-9 with TRBJ1-2; D gene unclear. The CDR3 runs 13 residues. CDR1 and CDR2 from the germline V gene are SEHNR and FQNEAQ (reference sequence). V gave up 1 base and J gave up 2 bases, with 5 bases separating them. The CDR3 loop is CASSLGQNYGYTF. CDR3 coding DNA: TGTGCCAGCAGCTTAGGTCAGAACTATGGCTACACCTTC.

The V and J genes are TRBV24-1 and TRBJ2-7; TRBD1 matches 7 bases. There are 13 residues in the CDR3. The trim removed 4 bases at V and 3 bases at J, leaving 2 bases unmatched. Germline loops: CDR1 KGHDR, CDR2 SFDVKD. The CDR3 spells CATSEGGRYEQYF. The CDR3 nucleotides are TGTGCCACCAGTGAAGGGGGCCGCTACGAGCAGTACTTC.

The V and J genes are TRBV6-5 and TRBJ1-6; tentative D call: TRBD1 (5 bases). Per the germline V gene, CDR1 is MNHEY and CDR2 is SVGAGI. The CDR3 is 14 amino acids. Trimming stripped 6 bases from V and 5 bases from J, with 11 bases between. CDR3 protein: CASRDGQNNSPLHF. CDR3 DNA: TGTGCCAGCAGGGACGGACAAAATAATTCACCCCTCCACTTT.

This sequence joins TRBV19 and TRBJ2-7; 9 nucleotides line up with TRBD1. The length of the CDR3 is 16 residues. V lost 0 bases to trimming and J lost 6 bases; unmatched junction nucleotides: 9. The germline CDR1 and CDR2 sequences are LNHDA and SQIVND (reference sequence). This CDR3 reads CASSIEFGTGSSEQYF. CDR3 DNA: TGTGCCAGTAGTATAGAGTTCGGGACAGGGTCAAGCGAGCAGTACTTC.

The chain is built from TRBV3-1 (or the pseudogene TRBV3-2) and TRBJ2-4, with 10 positions matching TRBD2. Germline V CDR1 and CDR2: LGHDT, YNNKEL (reference sequence). CDR3 size: 19 residues. Trimming at V came to 1 base and at J to 1 base, leaving 10 bases not matched to a gene. This CDR3 is CASSQGPSGSAGAKNIQYF. The CDR3 DNA reads TGTGCCAGCAGCCAAGGTCCTAGCGGGAGCGCCGGGGCCAAAAACATTCAGTACTTC.

The gene calls are TRBV7-2 and TRBJ1-6, with D uncertain. Trimming took off 2 bases at V and 4 bases at J, with 12 bases between the two ends. Germline V gives CDR1 SGHTA, CDR2 FQGNSA. This CDR3 is built from 16 residues. The CDR3 region has the DNA TGTGCCAGCAGCTTACTTCACCCGGGATATAATTCACCCCTCCACTTT. Protein product: CASSLLHPGYNSPLHF.

The rearrangement links TRBV30 to TRBJ2-5; 11 nucleotides match TRBD1. The CDR3 contains 14 residues. J lost 2 bases, V lost 5 bases, and 4 bases had no gene match. Germline V gene data show CDR1 as GTSNPN and CDR2 as SVGIG (reference sequence). CDR3 residues: CAWGTGGLQETQYF. The CDR3, as DNA: TGTGCCTGGGGGACAGGGGGGTTACAAGAGACCCAGTACTTC.

The V call is TRBV6-6, the J call TRBJ2-5; D is unclear. Germline V gives CDR1 MNHNY, CDR2 SVGAGI (reference sequence). The CDR3 has 12 residues. V was trimmed by 0 bases and J by 5 bases, leaving 4 bases between them. CDR3 amino acids: CASSYSAETQYF. The DNA for the CDR3 is TGTGCCAGCAGTTACTCAGCGGAGACCCAGTACTTC.

The J gene is TRBJ1-3, the V gene TRBV12-3 or TRBV12-4; D call uncertain. The V end lost 7 bases, the J end lost 4 bases, and 11 bases lay between the germline ends. This CDR3 is 13 amino acids long. CDR3 DNA: TGTGCCAGCACTCACCTTCGGGGAAACACCATATATTTT. Protein: CASTHLRGNTIYF.

This rearrangement joins TRBV7-8 to TRBJ2-3; TRBD2 might be the D (5 bases). The germline V and J ends were trimmed by 5 bases and 2 bases, with 17 bases remaining between them. This CDR3 has 16 amino acids. Germline values: CDR1 SGHVS, CDR2 FQNEAQ. CDR3 protein: CASSPRLTMATDTQYF. CDR3 bases: TGTGCCAGCAGCCCACGACTAACGATGGCCACAGATACGCAGTATTTT.